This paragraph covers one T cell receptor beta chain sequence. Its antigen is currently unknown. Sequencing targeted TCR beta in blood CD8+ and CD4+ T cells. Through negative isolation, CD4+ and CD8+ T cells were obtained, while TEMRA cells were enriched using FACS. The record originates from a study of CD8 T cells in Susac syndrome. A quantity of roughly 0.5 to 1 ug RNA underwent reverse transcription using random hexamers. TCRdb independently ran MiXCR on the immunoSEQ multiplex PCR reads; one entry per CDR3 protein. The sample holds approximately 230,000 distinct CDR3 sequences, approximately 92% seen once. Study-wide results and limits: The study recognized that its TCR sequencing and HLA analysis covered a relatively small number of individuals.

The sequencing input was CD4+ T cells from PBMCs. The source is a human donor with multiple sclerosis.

CDR3: CALHGTGWGQGNTGELFF. The CDR3 DNA reads TGTGCCCTTCACGGGACAGGCTGGGGACAGGGAAACACCGGGGAGCTGTTTTTT. The chain recombines TRBV30 with TRBJ2-2; 9 bases are shared with TRBD1. The trim removed 8 bases at V and 2 bases at J, leaving 18 bases unmatched. The CDR3 has 18 residues. CDR1 and CDR2 from the germline V gene are GTSNPN and SVGIG (reference sequence). Full variable domain (outside the CDR3, taken from reference TRBV30 and TRBJ2-2): SQTIHQWPATLVQPVGSPLSLECTVEGTSNPNLYWYRQAAGRGLQLLFYSVGIGQISSEVPQNLSASRPQDRQFILSSKKLLLSDSGFYLCALHGTGWGQGNTGELFFGEGSRLTVL.